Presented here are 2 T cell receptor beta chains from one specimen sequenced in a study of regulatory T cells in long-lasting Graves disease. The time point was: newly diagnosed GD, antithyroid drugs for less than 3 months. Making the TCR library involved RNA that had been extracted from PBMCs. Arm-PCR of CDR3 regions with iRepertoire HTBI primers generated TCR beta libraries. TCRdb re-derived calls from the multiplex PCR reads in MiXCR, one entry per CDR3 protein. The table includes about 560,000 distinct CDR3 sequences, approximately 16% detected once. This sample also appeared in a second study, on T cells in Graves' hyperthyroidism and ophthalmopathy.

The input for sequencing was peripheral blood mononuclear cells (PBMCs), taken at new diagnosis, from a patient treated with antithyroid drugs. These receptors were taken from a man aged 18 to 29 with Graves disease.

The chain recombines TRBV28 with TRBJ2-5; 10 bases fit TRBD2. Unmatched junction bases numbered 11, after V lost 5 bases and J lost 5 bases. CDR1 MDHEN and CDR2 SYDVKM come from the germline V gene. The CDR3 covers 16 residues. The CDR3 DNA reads TGTGCCAGCAGTACCATCCTAGCGGGAGTTGGGGAGACCCAGTACTTC. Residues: CASSTILAGVGETQYF.

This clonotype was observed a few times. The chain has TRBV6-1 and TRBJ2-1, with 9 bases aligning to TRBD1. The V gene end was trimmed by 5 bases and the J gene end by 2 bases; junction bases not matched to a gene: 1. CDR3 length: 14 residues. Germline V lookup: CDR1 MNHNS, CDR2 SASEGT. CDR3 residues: CASSTGGAYNEQFF. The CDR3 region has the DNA TGTGCCAGCAGTACAGGGGGCGCCTACAATGAGCAGTTCTTC.